This T cell receptor beta chain was sequenced in a study of human T cells and chemical hapten exposure. Study as a whole: Sensitizing treatment utilized 2% DPC over a 2 cm by 2 cm portion of upper inner arm skin. Patients were given diphenylcyclopropenone on the scalp weekly across the approximately 22-week study. Read at 6 days, the patch tests placed 0.01% DPC on the upper back.

Stated treatment: therapeutic diphenylcyclopropenone sensitization with weekly scalp DPC. In its sample, this clonotype was seen a few times. There are 13 residues in the CDR3. Trimming took 0 bases from V and 6 from J, leaving 9 bases between them. Per germline, CDR1 SGHTA and CDR2 FQGTGA. Individual cDNA molecules in this library carried unique molecular identifiers. Each CDR3 protein is one row after TCRdb ran MiXCR on the reads. This sample has roughly 960 distinct CDR3 sequences, with around 56% found just once. The TCR originated in an adult with alopecia areata. Some clones in this sample may be carry-over from other donors' samples. This table probably holds off-target reads from a library built for another chain. The chain joins TRBV7-3 to TRBJ2-7; D is perhaps TRBD2 (6 bases). The specimen was whole blood, collected before DPC sensitization or 2, 6, or about 24 weeks after (not recorded which). Here the CDR3 DNA reads TGTGCCAGCAGCTTAACTGTGGGGGGCGAGCAGTACTTC. The encoded protein is CASSLTVGGEQYF.